The 9 T cell receptor beta chains listed next were all sequenced from one sample in a study of shared clonotypes between healthy human individuals. This table comes from immunoSEQ multiplex PCR, and its TCRdb copy is limited to in-frame clones, with some not included. The sample contains approximately 1,500,000 clones, roughly 96% of which appear only once. The sequencing input was naive CD4+ T cells sorted from blood. This sample's subset: CD45RA+ positively selected. Receptor source: a man aged 30-40 years in good health.

The J gene is TRBJ1-4, the V gene TRBV19; 9 bases line up with TRBD1. Germline CDR1 reads LNHDA; CDR2 reads SQIVND (reference sequence). V lost 5 bases, J lost 8 bases, and 12 bases stayed unmatched. The CDR3 spans 16 residues. The CDR3 nucleotides read TGTGCCAGTAGTGTCCCGGGACAGGGTGTGAAGGAAAAACTGTTTTTT. It encodes CASSVPGQGVKEKLFF.

This rearrangement joins TRBV9 to TRBJ1-4; 9 bases align to TRBD1. With V trimmed by 2 bases and J by 8 bases, 4 bases remained unmatched. Looked up from germline, CDR1 is SGDLS and CDR2 is YYNGEE. The CDR3 loop spans 14 amino acids. CDR3 DNA sequence: TGTGCCAGCAGCGTGGGACAGGGAGGGGAAAAACTGTTTTTT. Translated: CASSVGQGGEKLFF.

This sequence joins TRBV7-2 and TRBJ1-2, with D perhaps TRBD1 (5 bases). The CDR3 loop spans 13 amino acids. Trimming shortened V by 4 bases and J by 7 bases, and 13 bases separated the two germline ends. From germline, CDR1 is SGHTA and CDR2 FQGNSA. CDR3 amino acids: CASSSGTPGGYTF. CDR3 sequence (DNA): TGTGCCAGCAGCTCAGGGACCCCTGGTGGCTACACCTTC.

V and J are TRBV28 and TRBJ1-1; D gene unclear. V lost 10 bases to trimming and J lost 4 bases, with 7 bases between them. This CDR3 contains 10 residues. Germline V gene data show CDR1 as MDHEN and CDR2 as SYDVKM. CDR3 in DNA: TGTGCCATCCGGCGCACTGAAGCTTTCTTT. Encoded protein: CAIRRTEAFF.

This chain joins TRBV5-1 and TRBJ2-2, with TRBD1 identical over 8 bases. Unmatched junction bases numbered 8, after V lost 4 bases and J lost 6 bases. The CDR3 length is 15 residues. CDR1 SGHRS and CDR2 YFSETQ come from the germline V gene. CDR3 residues: CASSTGQGWAGELFF. CDR3 bases: TGCGCCAGCAGCACCGGACAGGGTTGGGCCGGGGAGCTGTTTTTT.

This clone was seen only once. Other DNA sequences in the same sample also yield this CDR3. This sequence joins TRBV18 and TRBJ1-1; 9 bases fit TRBD1. Trimming took 2 bases from V and 1 from J; bases not matched to a gene: 5. Germline V gene sequence: CDR1 KGHSH, CDR2 LQKENI. The CDR3 is 16 residues long. CDR3 DNA sequence: TGTGCCAGCTCACCAGACCCGGGACAGGGGAACACTGAAGCTTTCTTT. It codes for CASSPDPGQGNTEAFF.

V is TRBV10-3 and J is TRBJ1-5; D remains ambiguous. The CDR3 is 15 amino acids. Trimming removed 3 bases at V and 2 bases at J, with 11 bases between. Germline assignment: CDR1 ENHRY and CDR2 SYGVKD. The CDR3 protein is CAISDSWGGNQPQHF. In DNA form, the CDR3 reads TGTGCCATCAGTGATTCATGGGGTGGCAATCAGCCCCAGCATTTT.

The genes are TRBV30 and TRBJ1-1; D remains unclear. The CDR3 is made up of 15 amino acids. The V gene lost 4 bases and the J gene lost 0 bases, with 15 bases spanning the gap. CDR1 is GTSNPN, CDR2 SVGIG, per germline (reference sequence). DNA of the CDR3: TGTGCCTGGAACAGACCGGACGGCCTGAACACTGAAGCTTTCTTT. Residues: CAWNRPDGLNTEAFF.

The V and J genes are TRBV28 and TRBJ2-7, with 11 bases that match TRBD2. Germline CDR1 reads MDHEN; CDR2 reads SYDVKM. CDR3 length: 16 amino acids. V dropped 3 bases and J dropped 3; count of bases not matched to a gene: 7. The CDR3 here is CASSFPLAGELYEQYF. The DNA of the CDR3 is TGTGCCAGCAGTTTTCCACTAGCGGGAGAACTCTACGAGCAGTACTTC.